The 4 T cell receptor beta chains reported below all come from one sample, sequenced in a study of cytomegalovirus exposure and HLA in healthy donors. The PCR ran on 60 Vbeta and 13 Jbeta primers. Libraries were prepared by immunoSEQ multiplex PCR; TCRdb keeps only in-frame clonotypes and omits some of them. Of approximately 92,000 clones detected, 81% appear once; the ten largest clones hold approximately 1.3%. The sample consisted of PBMCs. The receptors derive from a girl aged 2 to 10 in good health and CMV-seropositive.

This chain uses TRBV30 with TRBJ1-2; 7 bases map to TRBD1. CDR3 size: 11 residues. The junction had 1 base not matched to a gene; V was cut back by 5 bases and J by 4 bases. CDR1 and CDR2 (germline): GTSNPN, SVGIG (reference sequence). The CDR3 here is CAWGTAYGYTF. In DNA form, the CDR3 reads TGTGCCTGGGGGACAGCCTATGGCTACACCTTC.

CDR3 sequence: CASSSYRGEGYTF. CDR3 DNA sequence: TGTGCCAGCAGTTCGTACAGGGGTGAGGGCTACACCTTC. The V gene is TRBV27, the J gene TRBJ1-2; TRBD1 matches at 7 bases. The V gene end was trimmed by 4 bases and the J gene end by 8 bases; junction bases not matched to a gene: 7. Germline lookup yields CDR1 MNHEY and CDR2 SMNVEV (reference sequence). The CDR3 extends over 13 amino acids.

The chain couples TRBV6-5 to TRBJ1-2; 12 bases map to TRBD1. The CDR3 runs 14 residues. Germline assignment: CDR1 MNHEY and CDR2 SVGAGI. The ends lost 6 bases at V and 4 bases at J; junction bases unmatched: 3. This CDR3 reads CASRGQGAIYGYTF. In DNA, the CDR3 is TGTGCCAGCAGGGGACAGGGGGCTATCTATGGCTACACCTTC.

This clone was seen once. The genes are TRBV4-1 and TRBJ1-3, with 7 bases matching TRBD1. CDR3 length: 15 residues. Germline lookup yields CDR1 MGHRA and CDR2 YSYEKL. The V and J ends lost 2 bases and 2 bases, in that order; junction bases with no gene match: 3. The CDR3 loop is CASSQIQGTGNTIYF. The CDR3 nucleotides are TGCGCCAGCAGCCAAATACAGGGGACTGGAAACACCATATATTTT.